One and the same sample provided the 8 T cell receptor beta chains below, sequenced in a study of response to subunit inactivated influenza vaccine. TCRdb ran MiXCR on the RT-PCR reads and lists one entry per CDR3 protein. The table lists a few hundred thousand distinct CDR3 sequences, about 11% of them singletons. The same sample was also studied in work on T cells expressing NK-cell markers. This second study says: Template switching by 5'RACE with UMIs generated the TCR beta cDNA.

Sequences were derived from PBMCs from blood, sampled on the day of vaccination. Every receptor here comes from a man aged 50 or older who received an inactivated influenza vaccine.

The V call is TRBV20-1, the J call TRBJ2-2; TRBD2 matches 10 bases. Unmatched junction bases numbered 10, after V lost 4 bases and J lost 5 bases. The CDR3 has 16 amino acids. Germline values: CDR1 DFQATT, CDR2 SNEGSKA (reference sequence). CDR3: CSANGLAGVYTGELFF. The CDR3 DNA sequence: TGCAGTGCTAACGGGCTAGCGGGAGTGTATACCGGGGAGCTGTTTTTT.

This clonotype was counted at least ten times. The chain joins TRBV25-1 to TRBJ2-7, with 9 bases aligning to TRBD1. Germline V lookup: CDR1 MGHDK, CDR2 SYGVNS. The trim removed 6 bases at V and 6 bases at J, leaving 3 bases unmatched. The CDR3 is 12 amino acids. The DNA of the CDR3 is TGTGCCAGCAGAACAGGGGGCAGCGAGCAGTACTTC. Translated, it gives CASRTGGSEQYF.

Details on this clonotype: The CDR3 ends on some other residue instead of the conserved phenylalanine or tryptophan, so this is likely a read error. The CDR3 is CSARGLAGGVDTQYC. CDR3 nucleotides: TGCAGTGCTAGGGGACTAGCGGGAGGGGTAGATACGCAGTATTGT. The gene calls are TRBV20-1 and TRBJ2-3; 16 bases fit TRBD2. V lost 3 bases, J lost 5 bases, and 2 bases stayed unmatched. The germline V gene has CDR1 DFQATT and CDR2 SNEGSKA (reference sequence). This CDR3 spans 15 amino acids.

In this sample, this clonotype turned up many times. The V call is TRBV12-3 or TRBV12-4, the J call TRBJ2-1, with D possibly being TRBD2 (6 bases). The CDR3 spans 12 residues. The ends were cut back, 3 bases at V and 12 bases at J, with 12 bases in the middle. The CDR3 sequence is CASSFGDLRQFF. The CDR3 nucleotides read TGTGCCAGCAGTTTCGGGGACTTAAGGCAGTTCTTC.

The J gene is TRBJ1-5, the V gene TRBV20-1; D not certain. This CDR3 is built from 12 residues. Germline values: CDR1 DFQATT, CDR2 SNEGSKA (reference sequence). V dropped 3 bases and J dropped 8 bases, with 11 bases sitting between them. CDR3 in DNA: TGCAGTGCTAGGTTCTCCGGGGAGCCCCAGCATTTT. Protein sequence: CSARFSGEPQHF.

CDR3 residues: CASSPPSGDLRGYTF. The CDR3 DNA is TGTGCCAGCTCACCACCGTCAGGGGATTTACGGGGCTACACCTTC. The chain links TRBV18 to TRBJ1-2; possibly TRBD1 for D (6 bases). Germline V gene lookup returns CDR1 KGHSH and CDR2 LQKENI. V lost 0 bases, J lost 8 bases, and 16 bases lay in between. This CDR3 comprises 15 residues.

This clonotype was seen a handful of times. This chain connects TRBV5-1 to TRBJ2-2; D uncertain. The CDR3 has 14 residues. V was trimmed by 4 bases and J by 1 base, leaving 8 bases between them. Germline CDR1 SGHRS, CDR2 YFSETQ. The chain's CDR3 is CASSPDQNTGELFF. CDR3 DNA: TGCGCCAGCAGCCCGGATCAGAACACCGGGGAGCTGTTTTTT.

The chain has TRBV2 and TRBJ2-2, with 8 bases that match TRBD2. V dropped 2 bases and J dropped 6; count of bases not matched to a gene: 5. The germline gives CDR1 SNHLY, CDR2 FYNNEI. The CDR3 runs 15 residues. The CDR3 reads CASSETGGPAGELFF. Written as DNA, the CDR3 is TGTGCCAGCAGTGAAACGGGAGGGCCGGCCGGGGAGCTGTTTTTT.